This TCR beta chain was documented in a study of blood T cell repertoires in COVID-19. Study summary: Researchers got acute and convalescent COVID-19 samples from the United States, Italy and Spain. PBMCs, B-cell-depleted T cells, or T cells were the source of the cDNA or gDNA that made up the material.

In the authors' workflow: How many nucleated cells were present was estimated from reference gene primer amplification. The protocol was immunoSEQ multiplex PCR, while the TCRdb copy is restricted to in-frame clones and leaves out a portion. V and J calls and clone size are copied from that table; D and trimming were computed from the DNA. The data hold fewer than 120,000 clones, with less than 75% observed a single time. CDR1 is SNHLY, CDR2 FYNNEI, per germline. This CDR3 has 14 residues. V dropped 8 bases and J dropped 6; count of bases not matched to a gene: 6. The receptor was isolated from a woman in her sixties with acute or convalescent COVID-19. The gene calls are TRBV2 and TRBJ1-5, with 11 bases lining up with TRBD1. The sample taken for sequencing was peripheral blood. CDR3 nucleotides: TGTGCCAGCCGGGACAGGGGGTTGGGTCAGCCCCAGCATTTT. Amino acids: CASRDRGLGQPQHF.